These T cell receptor beta chains were read from a single sample in a study of early T cells in non-severe SARS-CoV-2 infection. TCRdb called the 5' RACE reads again in MiXCR, with one record for every CDR3 protein. The table has tens of thousands of distinct CDR3 sequences, 5.1% seen once. Sequenced material: whole blood. The receptors stem from an adult who was a healthcare worker with PCR-confirmed SARS-CoV-2 infection or an uninfected control (not recorded which). Each CDR3 is given with its conserved first and last residue. The D gene is left open where the match is weak. Size is stated for part of the rows, as once, few or many counts, or as a class when the clone is expanded.

v_gene: TRBV7-2; j_gene: TRBJ2-7; abundance: few; d_gene: .; CDR3nt: TGTGCCAGCAGCCCTCCAACGGGGCTTTTCTACGAGCAGTACTTC; CDR3aa: CASSPPTGLFYEQYF
v_gene: TRBV28; j_gene: TRBJ2-7; abundance: many; d_gene: .; CDR3nt: TGTGCCAGCAGTTTAGTTTCCGGGGTAGGACGATACGAGCAGTACTTC; CDR3aa: CASSLVSGVGRYEQYF
v_gene: TRBV7-8; j_gene: TRBJ2-5; abundance: few; d_gene: .; CDR3nt: TGTGCCAGCAGCTCGGCTATATGGGGGACCCAGTACTTC; CDR3aa: CASSSAIWGTQYF
v_gene: TRBV7-2; j_gene: TRBJ2-3; abundance: .; d_gene: .; CDR3nt: TGTGCCAGCAGCTTGAGGCGGGTTATAGATACGCAGTATTTT; CDR3aa: CASSLRRVIDTQYF
v_gene: TRBV7-6; j_gene: TRBJ2-5; abundance: few; d_gene: .; CDR3nt: TGTGCCAGCAGCTTAAACCCTGCTAGCCGCGAGACCCAGTACTTC; CDR3aa: CASSLNPASRETQYF
v_gene: TRBV6-5; j_gene: TRBJ2-3; abundance: many; d_gene: TRBD2; CDR3nt: TGTGCCAGCAGTTACGGGGGAAGGGCTAGCGGGACAGATACGCAGTATTTT; CDR3aa: CASSYGGRASGTDTQYF
v_gene: TRBV20-1; j_gene: TRBJ2-2; abundance: few; d_gene: TRBD2; CDR3nt: TGCAGTGCTAGCCCCACTAGCGGGGGGGCCTTGTCCGGGGAGCTGTTTTTT; CDR3aa: CSASPTSGGALSGELFF
v_gene: TRBV18; j_gene: TRBJ1-1; abundance: many; d_gene: .; CDR3nt: TGTGCCAGCTCACCACTCCACACTGAAGCTTTCTTT; CDR3aa: CASSPLHTEAFF
v_gene: TRBV7-3; j_gene: TRBJ2-1; abundance: many; d_gene: TRBD2; CDR3nt: TGTGCCAGCAGCTCTTTTTCGTCTGGGAGGGGTGAGCAGTTCTTC; CDR3aa: CASSSFSSGRGEQFF
v_gene: TRBV20-1; j_gene: TRBJ1-6; abundance: few; d_gene: .; CDR3nt: TGCAGTGCTAGGGGAGGGGTATGGAATTCACCCCTCCACTTT; CDR3aa: CSARGGVWNSPLHF
v_gene: TRBV7-9; j_gene: TRBJ2-1; abundance: many; d_gene: .; CDR3nt: TGTGCCAGCAGCTCGTGGGGGGGGCTGGACAATGAGCAGTTCTTC; CDR3aa: CASSSWGGLDNEQFF
v_gene: TRBV7-9; j_gene: TRBJ2-7; abundance: few; d_gene: .; CDR3nt: TGTGCCAGCAGCTTAGAAGGGTTCGGGGAGCAGTACTTC; CDR3aa: CASSLEGFGEQYF
v_gene: TRBV7-2; j_gene: TRBJ1-2; abundance: .; d_gene: .; CDR3nt: TGTGCCAGCAGCTCACCAGGGAACTATGGCTACACCTTC; CDR3aa: CASSSPGNYGYTF
v_gene: TRBV4-1; j_gene: TRBJ2-5; abundance: many; d_gene: .; CDR3nt: TGCGCCAGCAGCCTCCTAGGCGGAGAGACCCAGTACTTC; CDR3aa: CASSLLGGETQYF
v_gene: TRBV10-2; j_gene: TRBJ1-2; abundance: many; d_gene: .; CDR3nt: TGCGCCACCCTGGACAGTGGGGTTAATGGCTACACCTTC; CDR3aa: CATLDSGVNGYTF
v_gene: TRBV6-1; j_gene: TRBJ1-1; abundance: .; d_gene: .; CDR3nt: TGTGCCAGCAGTGCGGGACCTGCCAGCACTGAAGCTTTCTTT; CDR3aa: CASSAGPASTEAFF